This T cell receptor (beta chain) emerged from a study of early T cells in non-severe SARS-CoV-2 infection. Findings and caveats of the study: Matching with VDJdb favored anti-spike CD8 responses (missing private and CD4 specificities).

Germline loops: CDR1 DFQATT, CDR2 SNEGSKA (reference sequence). The CDR3 sequence is 15 residues long. Trimming removed 0 bases from V and 0 bases from J, with 9 bases in between. Individual cDNA molecules received unique molecular identifiers during library preparation. TCRdb reanalysed the 5' RACE reads using MiXCR and keeps one entry per CDR3 protein. The sample has about 98,000 distinct CDR3 sequences, 13% to 15% seen once. A note on this clonotype: The antigen is not known.

The J gene is TRBJ1-3, the V gene TRBV20-1, with D uncertain. What was sequenced was whole blood. The source of this sequence is an adult who was a healthcare worker with PCR-confirmed SARS-CoV-2 infection or an uninfected control (not recorded which). DNA of the CDR3: TGCAGTGCTAGAGACCGACCCAACTCTGGAAACACCATATATTTT. This codes for CSARDRPNSGNTIYF.